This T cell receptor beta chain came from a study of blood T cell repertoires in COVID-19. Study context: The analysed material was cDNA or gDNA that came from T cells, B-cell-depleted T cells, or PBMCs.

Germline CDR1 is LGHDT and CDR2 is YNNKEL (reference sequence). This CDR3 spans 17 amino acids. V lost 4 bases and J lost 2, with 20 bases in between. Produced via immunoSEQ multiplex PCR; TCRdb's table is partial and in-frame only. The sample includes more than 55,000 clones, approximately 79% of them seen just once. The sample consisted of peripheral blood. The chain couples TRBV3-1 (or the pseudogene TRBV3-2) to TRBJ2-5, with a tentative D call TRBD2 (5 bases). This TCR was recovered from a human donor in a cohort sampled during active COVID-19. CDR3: CASSPLLRRAIQETQYF. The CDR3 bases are TGTGCCAGCAGCCCACTTTTAAGGCGGGCCATACAAGAGACCCAGTACTTC.